The 13 T cell receptor beta chains below come from one sample, sequenced in a study of CD8 T cells in ankylosing spondylitis. From the 5' RACE reads, TCRdb called clonotypes with MiXCR, one entry per CDR3 protein. The sample yields about 130,000 distinct CDR3 sequences, 7.3% seen once. Specimen: blood, either unsorted or a sorted T cell fraction (not recorded which). The source is a female donor with ankylosing spondylitis or in good health (not recorded which).

In this sample, this clonotype turned up many times. The genes are TRBV12-3 or TRBV12-4 and TRBJ2-1; D may be TRBD2 (6 bases). The CDR3 consists of 17 residues. Trimming left V 6 bases short and J 1 base short, with 19 bases between. CDR3 nucleotides: TGTGCCAGCAGCCGAACCACTAGCCCCGAGTCCTACAATGAGCAGTTCTTC. Translation gives CASSRTTSPESYNEQFF.

This clonotype was observed many times. This chain links TRBV27 with TRBJ1-2, with D uncertain. Deletions cut 0 bases from V and 6 bases from J, with 11 bases between. This CDR3 spans 14 amino acids. Germline V gives CDR1 MNHEY, CDR2 SMNVEV (reference sequence). The CDR3 region has the DNA TGTGCCAGCAGTTTATCCGCGGGATGGGATGGCTACACCTTC. Translated: CASSLSAGWDGYTF.

This clonotype was seen ten or more times. The V gene is TRBV29-1, the J gene TRBJ1-1, with 9 bases lining up with TRBD1. Looked up from germline, CDR1 is SQVTM and CDR2 is ANQGSEA. The length of the CDR3 is 13 residues. V shed 5 bases, J shed 2 bases, and the junction held 3 bases outside the gene matches. The CDR3 region is CSVSGQGNTEAFF. In DNA, the CDR3 is TGCAGCGTTTCGGGACAGGGAAACACTGAAGCTTTCTTT.

CDR3 residues: CASTPGQGANTEAFF. The CDR3 bases are TGTGCCAGCACTCCGGGACAGGGGGCAAACACTGAAGCTTTCTTT. This chain links TRBV6-1 with TRBJ1-1, with TRBD1 matching over 12 bases. Trimming at V came to 7 bases and at J to 2 bases, leaving 5 bases not matched to a gene. This CDR3 comprises 15 residues. From germline, CDR1 is MNHNS and CDR2 SASEGT.

This clonotype was recorded a few times. The rearrangement links TRBV19 to TRBJ1-2; D is undetermined. CDR3 length: 11 amino acids. Trimming took off 5 bases at V and 8 bases at J, with 9 bases between the two ends. In germline, CDR1 is LNHDA, CDR2 SQIVND (reference sequence). The CDR3 sequence: CASSETWGYTF. In DNA, the CDR3 is TGTGCCAGTAGTGAGACCTGGGGCTACACCTTC.

This chain uses TRBV6-1 with TRBJ1-1; unclear D gene. The germline V gene encodes CDR1 MNHNS and CDR2 SASEGT. V shed 7 bases and J shed 0 bases, with 12 bases lying between them. The CDR3 covers 14 residues. CDR3 DNA sequence: TGTGCCAGCAACCTTGGACGGTTGAACACTGAAGCTTTCTTT. This encodes CASNLGRLNTEAFF.

This clonotype was recorded many times. The rearrangement uses TRBV9 and TRBJ1-5; no clear D. This CDR3 is 15 amino acids long. The germline V gene has CDR1 SGDLS and CDR2 YYNGEE. The V gene lost 7 bases and the J gene lost 3 bases, with 17 bases spanning the gap. Here the CDR3 reads CASGPQDATNQPQHF. In DNA form, the CDR3 reads TGTGCCAGCGGACCTCAGGACGCCACCAATCAGCCCCAGCATTTT.

Many counts were recorded for this clonotype. The V call is TRBV29-1, the J call TRBJ1-2; TRBD1 aligns across 8 bases. Germline trimming cut 6 bases from V and 3 bases from J; bases unmatched to any gene: 3. Germline V gives CDR1 SQVTM, CDR2 ANQGSEA. The CDR3 is 12 amino acids. CDR3 bases: TGCAGCGTACTGACAGGGGACTATGGCTACACCTTC. It encodes CSVLTGDYGYTF.

This clonotype was recorded at least ten times. This rearrangement joins TRBV19 to TRBJ1-2; 7 nucleotides align to TRBD1. Germline V gives CDR1 LNHDA, CDR2 SQIVND (reference sequence). The CDR3 contains 14 residues. V lost 3 bases to trimming and J lost 2 bases; unmatched junction nucleotides: 3. CDR3 sequence reads: CASSMLDRNYGYTF. Here the CDR3 DNA reads TGTGCCAGTAGTATGTTGGACAGGAACTATGGCTACACCTTC.

Only a few counts were recorded for this clonotype. The rearrangement joins TRBV7-9 to TRBJ1-1, with D possibly being TRBD1 (5 bases). Trimming took off 5 bases at V and 6 bases at J, with 13 bases between the two ends. Looked up from germline, CDR1 is SEHNR and CDR2 is FQNEAQ (reference sequence). CDR3 length equals 13 residues. Here the CDR3 reads CASSRDGGAEAFF. The DNA of the CDR3 is TGTGCCAGCAGCAGAGATGGGGGTGCTGAAGCTTTCTTT.

The table lists this clonotype with many counts. The chain is built from TRBV9 and TRBJ1-1, with a weak D call TRBD1 (5 bases). The CDR3 contains 15 residues. Trimming took off 2 bases at V and 1 base at J, with 12 bases between the two ends. CDR1 and CDR2 from the germline V gene are SGDLS and YYNGEE. DNA for the CDR3: TGTGCCAGCAGCGTTGACGGGGGGACGAACACTGAAGCTTTCTTT. This codes for CASSVDGGTNTEAFF.

This clonotype turned up a few times. The chain carries TRBV3-1 and TRBJ2-3, with 12 bases matching TRBD2. In germline, CDR1 is LGHDT, CDR2 YNNKEL (reference sequence). This CDR3 spans 16 amino acids. The V and J ends lost 4 bases and 4 bases, in that order; junction bases with no gene match: 6. The CDR3 sequence is CASSRRGLAGADTQYF. CDR3 sequence (DNA): TGTGCCAGCAGCCGGCGGGGACTAGCGGGTGCAGATACGCAGTATTTT.

This clonotype was observed many times. The rearrangement uses TRBV15 and TRBJ1-6; D unclear. The germline gives CDR1 LNHNV, CDR2 YYDKDF (reference sequence). V lost 5 bases and J 5 bases, leaving 7 bases between the germline ends. The CDR3 is 13 amino acids. CDR3 residues: CATSLKDNSPLHF. CDR3 nucleotides: TGTGCCACCAGCCTGAAGGATAATTCACCCCTCCACTTT.